One sample yielded the 8 T cell receptor beta chains listed below, sequenced in a study of cytomegalovirus exposure and HLA in healthy donors. PCR was performed using 60 Vbeta and 13 Jbeta primers. Method: immunoSEQ multiplex PCR; TCRdb's copy keeps in-frame clones and lacks some. The sample consists of 110,000 or so clones, about 83% of them appearing once. Sequenced sample: PBMCs. These receptors originate from a man aged 18 to 35 in good health and CMV-seronegative.

The chain combines TRBV6-1 with TRBJ2-2; D is possibly TRBD2 (6 bases). The CDR3 length is 19 residues. Per the germline V gene, CDR1 is MNHNS and CDR2 is SASEGT. Trimming took 1 base from V and 11 from J, leaving 29 bases between them. This chain's CDR3 is CASSEEPPFSAGGEEELFF. In DNA, the CDR3 is TGTGCCAGCAGTGAAGAACCCCCCTTTTCGGCGGGTGGGGAGGAAGAGCTGTTTTTT.

This chain connects TRBV10-3 to TRBJ2-1; 10 positions agree with TRBD2. The CDR3 loop spans 14 amino acids. Per the germline V gene, CDR1 is ENHRY and CDR2 is SYGVKD. With V trimmed by 6 bases and J by 4 bases, 3 bases remained unmatched. The CDR3 nucleotides are TGTGCCATCAGCGGGACTAGCGAATACAATGAGCAGTTCTTC. Its protein product is CAISGTSEYNEQFF.

This chain uses TRBV6-1 with TRBJ1-3, with TRBD1 identical over 7 bases. The CDR3 sequence is 13 residues long. V gave up 5 bases and J gave up 8 bases; unmatched junction bases: 6. Germline V gene sequence: CDR1 MNHNS, CDR2 SASEGT. CDR3 nucleotide sequence: TGTGCCAGCAGTCCTGACAGGGTAGACACCATATATTTT. Translating gives CASSPDRVDTIYF.

The rearrangement uses TRBV7-9 and TRBJ2-7, with 14 bases identical to TRBD2. The V and J ends lost 6 bases and 4 bases, in that order; junction bases with no gene match: 8. This CDR3 is 16 amino acids long. Germline CDR1 reads SEHNR; CDR2 reads FQNEAQ (reference sequence). In DNA, the CDR3 is TGTGCCAGCAGACAACTAGGGACTAGCGGGAGTTACGAGCAGTACTTC. Its translation is CASRQLGTSGSYEQYF.

The rearrangement links TRBV2 to TRBJ2-5; D is perhaps TRBD1 (5 bases). V shed 5 bases and J shed 3 bases, with 10 bases lying between them. The CDR3 contains 13 residues. Germline CDR1 SNHLY, CDR2 FYNNEI. The CDR3 DNA follows: TGTGCCAGCAGTTCGGACATAAAAGAGACCCAGTACTTC. This gives the protein CASSSDIKETQYF. Supplemented by reference TRBV2 and TRBJ2-5, the full variable domain reads EPEVTQTPSHQVTQMGQEVILRCVPISNHLYFYWYRQILGQKVEFLVSFYNNEISEKSEIFDDQFSVERPDGSNFTLKIRSTKLEDSAMYFCASSSDIKETQYFGPGTRLLVL.

The V and J genes are TRBV30 and TRBJ2-7; D remains unclear. The V and J ends lost 5 bases and 9 bases respectively, with 11 bases between them. Germline-derived CDR1 and CDR2 are GTSNPN and SVGIG (reference sequence). The CDR3 loop spans 10 amino acids. The CDR3 DNA reads as TGTGCCTGGCCCTCCCGCGGGCAGTACTTC. It is translated as CAWPSRGQYF.

V usage is TRBV30 and J usage is TRBJ2-3; 8 bases are shared with TRBD1. Trimming at V came to 2 bases and at J to 5 bases, leaving 3 bases not matched to a gene. Germline values: CDR1 GTSNPN, CDR2 SVGIG (reference sequence). The CDR3 is made up of 13 amino acids. CDR3 residues: CAWSQGAEDTQYF. The CDR3 DNA reads TGTGCCTGGAGTCAGGGGGCTGAAGATACGCAGTATTTT.

V is TRBV5-6 and J is TRBJ2-1; D is possibly TRBD2 (6 bases). Per germline, CDR1 SGHDT and CDR2 YYEEEE. The CDR3 is 12 amino acids. The DNA of the CDR3 is TGTGCGACGGGGGTGTCCTACAATGAGCAGTTCTTC. Translation: CATGVSYNEQFF.